Given below is one T cell receptor (beta chain) in context. The target antigen is unknown. This entry is derived from a study of T cells in Graves' hyperthyroidism and ophthalmopathy. The ends lost 4 bases at V and 2 bases at J; junction bases unmatched: 6. The germline V gene encodes CDR1 KGHDR and CDR2 SFDVKD. This CDR3 comprises 15 residues. Thyroid ultrasound and orbital computed tomography, with clinical symptoms and serum thyroxine and TRAb, informed diagnoses. Findings and limits, study-wide: Most expanded thyroid clonotypes above 0.001 recurred in blood.

The source material, RNA transcripts, was used to amplify TCR beta CDR3 regions. The HTBI primer set drove a first-round RT-PCR of the TCR CDR3. MiXCR was run by TCRdb on the multiplex PCR reads, yielding one entry per CDR3 protein. The repertoire holds under 550,000 distinct CDR3 sequences, with 20% as singletons. The sequencing sample was made of blood. This chain connects TRBV24-1 to TRBJ2-5, with TRBD2 identical over 7 bases. The clonotype comes from a man aged 40-49 years with Graves' ophthalmopathy. The CDR3 DNA reads as TGTGCCACCAGTGAAGCTAGCGGTCCACAAGAGACCCAGTACTTC. Encoded protein: CATSEASGPQETQYF.